The table lists the clone carrying this T cell receptor beta chain with many counts. Antigen unknown. This related bone marrow graft donor gave peripheral blood on the day of marrow donation. These data belong to a study of T cells after posttransplantation cyclophosphamide. General observations from the study: Skin or GI-infiltrating T cells shared few TRB sequences with blood.

The method was immunoSEQ multiplex PCR; TCRdb's version includes in-frame clones alone and lacks a portion of them. Observed in the sample are tens of thousands of clones, none of them singletons. The sequencing sample was made of PBMCs. The sequence derives from a man aged 40-50 years in good health, CMV-negative, and a related stem cell transplant donor.

Written as DNA, the CDR3 is TGTGCCAGCAGCCCCCTCGGGGTTGGCGAAAAACTGTTTTTT. Amino acid sequence: CASSPLGVGEKLFF. The chain combines TRBV7-9 with TRBJ1-4, with D unresolved. Germline V gives CDR1 SEHNR, CDR2 FQNEAQ (reference sequence). Trimming removed 5 bases from V and 8 bases from J, with 15 bases in between. This CDR3 is built from 14 residues. Full variable domain (remainder filled in from reference TRBV7-9 and TRBJ1-4): DTGVSQNPRHKITKRGQNVTFRCDPISEHNRLYWYRQTLGQGPEFLTYFQNEAQLEKSRLLSDRFSAERPKGSFSTLEIQRTEQGDSAMYLCASSPLGVGEKLFFGSGTQLSVL.